A selection of T cell receptor beta chains follows, all from one sample in a study of blood T cell repertoires in COVID-19. This table comes from immunoSEQ multiplex PCR, and its TCRdb copy is limited to in-frame clones, with some not included. The repertoire holds a few hundred thousand clones, roughly 87% seen once, with approximately 4.6% in the top ten. Material for sequencing was peripheral blood. All receptors come from a woman aged 35 to 49 who had recovered from COVID-19. CDR3s include the opening cysteine and the closing phenylalanine or tryptophan. The D gene is left open where the match is weak. Rows may omit the clone size; those that give it use once, few, many or a size class.

d_call: TRBD2; v_call: TRBV19; j_call: TRBJ2-1; clone_size: -; cdr3_nt: TGTGCCAGTAGTATGACTAGCGGGAGAGTAGGGGAACAGTTCTTC; cdr3_aa: CASSMTSGRVGEQFF
d_call: -; v_call: TRBV2; j_call: TRBJ2-2; clone_size: -; cdr3_nt: TGTGCCAGCAGCGCCTTCACAGGGCTTCTCACCGGGGAGCTGTTTTTT; cdr3_aa: CASSAFTGLLTGELFF
d_call: -; v_call: TRBV6-5; j_call: TRBJ2-1; clone_size: -; cdr3_nt: TGTGCCAGCAGCCACCGGGACTACAATGAGCAGTTCTTC; cdr3_aa: CASSHRDYNEQFF
d_call: -; v_call: TRBV10-1; j_call: TRBJ2-5; clone_size: -; cdr3_nt: TGCGCCAGCAGTGAGTCGATCGGGGGCCAAGAGACCCAGTACTTC; cdr3_aa: CASSESIGGQETQYF
d_call: TRBD1; v_call: TRBV4-1; j_call: TRBJ2-5; clone_size: -; cdr3_nt: TGCGCCAGCAGCCAAGTACCCTCACAGGGGGTCGAGACCCAGTACTTC; cdr3_aa: CASSQVPSQGVETQYF
d_call: TRBD2; v_call: TRBV6-2/TRBV6-3; j_call: TRBJ2-3; clone_size: -; cdr3_nt: TGTGCCAGCAGTTACTCGACTAGCGGGAGGGTTACGCAGTATTTT; cdr3_aa: CASSYSTSGRVTQYF
d_call: -; v_call: TRBV3-1/TRBV3-2; j_call: TRBJ1-3; clone_size: -; cdr3_nt: TGTGCCAGCAGCCAACCTTCAGGCGAGTTTGGAAACACCATATATTTT; cdr3_aa: CASSQPSGEFGNTIYF
d_call: -; v_call: TRBV4-1; j_call: TRBJ1-1; clone_size: once; cdr3_nt: TGCGCCAGCAGCCAAGGCTGGGTCGGGGACACTGAAGCTTTCTTT; cdr3_aa: CASSQGWVGDTEAFF
d_call: TRBD2; v_call: TRBV6-5; j_call: TRBJ2-1; clone_size: -; cdr3_nt: TGTGCCAGCAGTACGGCTAGCGGGAGTGTCAATGAGCAGTTCTTC; cdr3_aa: CASSTASGSVNEQFF
d_call: -; v_call: TRBV11-2; j_call: TRBJ2-1; clone_size: -; cdr3_nt: TGTGCCAGCAGCTTATTGATAGTATTCAATGAGCAGTTCTTC; cdr3_aa: CASSLLIVFNEQFF
d_call: -; v_call: TRBV3-1/TRBV3-2; j_call: TRBJ1-2; clone_size: -; cdr3_nt: TGTGCCAGCAGCCAAGTCGAGGGATTGAGGGGCTACACCTTC; cdr3_aa: CASSQVEGLRGYTF
d_call: -; v_call: TRBV3-1/TRBV3-2; j_call: TRBJ2-3; clone_size: -; cdr3_nt: TGTGCCAGCAGCCAAGAACGGGACTTGGGCACAGATACGCAGTATTTT; cdr3_aa: CASSQERDLGTDTQYF
d_call: TRBD2; v_call: TRBV29-1; j_call: TRBJ2-2; clone_size: -; cdr3_nt: TGCAGCGTTAGCGGGATGGGGACCGGGGAGCTGTTTTTT; cdr3_aa: CSVSGMGTGELFF
d_call: -; v_call: TRBV25-1; j_call: TRBJ1-1; clone_size: few; cdr3_nt: TGTGCCAGCATGGGGGGAGGGTTGGACACTGAAGCTTTCTTT; cdr3_aa: CASMGGGLDTEAFF
d_call: TRBD2; v_call: TRBV19; j_call: TRBJ2-2; clone_size: -; cdr3_nt: TGTGCCAGTAGTTTGTGGCGGGAGTGGGACACCGGGGAGCTGTTTTTT; cdr3_aa: CASSLWREWDTGELFF
d_call: -; v_call: TRBV14; j_call: TRBJ1-6; clone_size: -; cdr3_nt: TGTGCCAGCAGCCAAAGAGGAGGGAGCAGGAATTCACCCCTCCACTTT; cdr3_aa: CASSQRGGSRNSPLHF
d_call: -; v_call: TRBV11-3; j_call: TRBJ2-5; clone_size: -; cdr3_nt: TGTGCCAGCAGTTCTACAGGGTTCGAGACCCAGTACTTC; cdr3_aa: CASSSTGFETQYF
d_call: -; v_call: TRBV5-1; j_call: TRBJ1-4; clone_size: -; cdr3_nt: TGCGCCAGCAGAGAGGCGTCAACTAATGAAAAACTGTTTTTT; cdr3_aa: CASREASTNEKLFF
d_call: -; v_call: TRBV4-3; j_call: TRBJ1-1; clone_size: -; cdr3_nt: TGCGCCAGCAGCCAAGATTGGGGGGGAAACACTGAAGCTTTCTTT; cdr3_aa: CASSQDWGGNTEAFF
d_call: TRBD1; v_call: TRBV2; j_call: TRBJ2-5; clone_size: -; cdr3_nt: TGTGCCAGCAGCAGGACAGGATTAACCCAGTACTTC; cdr3_aa: CASSRTGLTQYF
d_call: TRBD2; v_call: TRBV9; j_call: TRBJ2-1; clone_size: -; cdr3_nt: TGTGCCAGCAGCCAGGAACCGGGACTAGCGGGGAGCTCCTACAATGAGCAGTTCTTC; cdr3_aa: CASSQEPGLAGSSYNEQFF
d_call: TRBD1; v_call: TRBV27; j_call: TRBJ1-2; clone_size: -; cdr3_nt: TGTGCCAGCAGTTTAGACAGGGGCGACTATGGCTACACCTTC; cdr3_aa: CASSLDRGDYGYTF
d_call: -; v_call: TRBV5-6; j_call: TRBJ1-2; clone_size: -; cdr3_nt: TGTGCCAGCAGCTTGGGACATAACTATGGCTACACCTTC; cdr3_aa: CASSLGHNYGYTF
d_call: TRBD1; v_call: TRBV2; j_call: TRBJ1-5; clone_size: -; cdr3_nt: TGTGCCAGCAGCCTAGACAGGGAGAGCAATCAGCCCCAGCATTTT; cdr3_aa: CASSLDRESNQPQHF
d_call: -; v_call: TRBV9; j_call: TRBJ2-2; clone_size: -; cdr3_nt: TGTGCCAGCAGCGTAGGGTTTGGGAAAACACCCGAGGGTACCGGGGAGCTGTTTTTT; cdr3_aa: CASSVGFGKTPEGTGELFF
d_call: TRBD1; v_call: TRBV7-3; j_call: TRBJ1-2; clone_size: -; cdr3_nt: TGTGCCAGCAGCTCCGGACAGGGCTATGGCTACACCTTC; cdr3_aa: CASSSGQGYGYTF
d_call: -; v_call: TRBV3-1/TRBV3-2; j_call: TRBJ1-2; clone_size: -; cdr3_nt: TGTGCCAGCAGCCAACTGGGGGCCGCCTTCTATGGCTACACCTTC; cdr3_aa: CASSQLGAAFYGYTF
d_call: TRBD2; v_call: TRBV10-1; j_call: TRBJ2-4; clone_size: -; cdr3_nt: TGCGCCAGCAGTGAGTCTGTGGGAGGGCCTGTTGAAAACATTCAGTACTTC; cdr3_aa: CASSESVGGPVENIQYF
d_call: -; v_call: TRBV2; j_call: TRBJ1-2; clone_size: medium-sized; cdr3_nt: TGTGCCAGCACTATACAGGGAAATAACTATGGCTACACCTTC; cdr3_aa: CASTIQGNNYGYTF
d_call: -; v_call: TRBV7-2; j_call: TRBJ1-6; clone_size: -; cdr3_nt: TGTGCCACTACTTTTGACAGCCTCTCTTCACCCCTCCACTTT; cdr3_aa: CATTFDSLSSPLHF
d_call: TRBD1; v_call: TRBV11-2; j_call: TRBJ2-7; clone_size: once; cdr3_nt: TGTGCCAGCAGCTTAGACGCGACAGGGATAGGAGAGCAGTACTTC; cdr3_aa: CASSLDATGIGEQYF
d_call: -; v_call: TRBV24-1; j_call: TRBJ2-6; clone_size: -; cdr3_nt: TGTGCCACCAGTGGAGGGATCACCTCTGGGGCCAACGTCCTGACTTTC; cdr3_aa: CATSGGITSGANVLTF
d_call: TRBD1; v_call: TRBV11-2; j_call: TRBJ1-1; clone_size: -; cdr3_nt: TGTGCCAGCAGCTTCGGGACAGGGGAAGCTTTCTTT; cdr3_aa: CASSFGTGEAFF
d_call: -; v_call: TRBV4-1; j_call: TRBJ1-1; clone_size: -; cdr3_nt: TGCGCCAGCAGCCAAAGAGACACGAAAGCTTTCTTT; cdr3_aa: CASSQRDTKAFF
d_call: TRBD2; v_call: TRBV5-4; j_call: TRBJ2-2; clone_size: few; cdr3_nt: TGTGCCAGCAGCCTTGGAGCGGGAGGTCTCACCGGGGAGCTGTTTTTT; cdr3_aa: CASSLGAGGLTGELFF
d_call: -; v_call: TRBV9; j_call: TRBJ2-5; clone_size: once; cdr3_nt: TGTGCCAGCAGCGTAGGAGGGGCGGGGAACTCCGAGACCCAGTACTTC; cdr3_aa: CASSVGGAGNSETQYF
d_call: -; v_call: TRBV27; j_call: TRBJ2-7; clone_size: -; cdr3_nt: TGTGCCAGCAGTCTAGGGACAACCACCTACGAGCAGTACTTC; cdr3_aa: CASSLGTTTYEQYF
d_call: -; v_call: TRBV28; j_call: TRBJ1-2; clone_size: -; cdr3_nt: TGTGCCAGCAGCTCGATCCCCGGGACTCCTTACGGCTACACCTTC; cdr3_aa: CASSSIPGTPYGYTF
d_call: TRBD1; v_call: TRBV28; j_call: TRBJ1-3; clone_size: -; cdr3_nt: TGTGCCAGCAGCCCCGACAGGGGGAATGCTGGAAACACCATATATTTT; cdr3_aa: CASSPDRGNAGNTIYF
d_call: -; v_call: TRBV6-5; j_call: TRBJ2-3; clone_size: -; cdr3_nt: TGTGCCAGCAGTTATTTCTCCACAGATACGCAGTATTTT; cdr3_aa: CASSYFSTDTQYF